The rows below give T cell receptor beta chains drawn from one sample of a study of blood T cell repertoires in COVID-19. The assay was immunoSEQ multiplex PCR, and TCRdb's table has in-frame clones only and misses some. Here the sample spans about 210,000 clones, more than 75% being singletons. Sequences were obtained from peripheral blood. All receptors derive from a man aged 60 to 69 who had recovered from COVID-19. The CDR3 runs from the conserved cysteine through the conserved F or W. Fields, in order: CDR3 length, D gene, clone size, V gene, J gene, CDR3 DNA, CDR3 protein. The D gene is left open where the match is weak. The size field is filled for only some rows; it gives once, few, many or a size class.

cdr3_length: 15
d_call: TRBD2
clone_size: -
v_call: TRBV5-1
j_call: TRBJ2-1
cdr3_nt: TGCGCCAGCAGGGTGCGGGAGGGCCAAGTCAATGAGCAGTTCTTC
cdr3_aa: CASRVREGQVNEQFF

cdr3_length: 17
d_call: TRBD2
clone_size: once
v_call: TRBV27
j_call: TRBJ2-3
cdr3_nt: TGTGCCAGCAGTTTCTCCCAAACCGGGACTAGCGTTTATACGCAGTATTTT
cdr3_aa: CASSFSQTGTSVYTQYF

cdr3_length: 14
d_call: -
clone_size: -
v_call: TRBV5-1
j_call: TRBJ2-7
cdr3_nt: TGCGCCAGCAGCCTAGCCTCGCAGACGGACGAGCAGTACTTC
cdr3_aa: CASSLASQTDEQYF

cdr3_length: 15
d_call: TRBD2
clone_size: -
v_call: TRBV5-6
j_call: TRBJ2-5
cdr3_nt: TGTGCCAGCAGCTTGCCTAGCGGGCTCCAAGAGACCCAGTACTTC
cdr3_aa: CASSLPSGLQETQYF

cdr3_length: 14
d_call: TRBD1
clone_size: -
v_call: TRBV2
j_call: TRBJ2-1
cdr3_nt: TGTGCCAGCAGGGGACAGGTCTCCTACAATGAGCAGTTCTTC
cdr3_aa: CASRGQVSYNEQFF

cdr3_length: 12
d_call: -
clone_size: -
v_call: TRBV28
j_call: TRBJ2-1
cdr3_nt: TGTGCCAGCAGTTTCCCCCCGAATGAGCAGTTCTTC
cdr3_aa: CASSFPPNEQFF

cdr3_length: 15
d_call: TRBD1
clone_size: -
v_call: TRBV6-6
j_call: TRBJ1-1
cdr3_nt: TGTGCCAGCAGTACAGGGCAGGGGGCGGACACTGAAGCTTTCTTT
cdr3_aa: CASSTGQGADTEAFF

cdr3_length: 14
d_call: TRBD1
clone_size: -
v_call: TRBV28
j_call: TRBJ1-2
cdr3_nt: TGTGCCAGCAGACAGGGACAGCGGACCTATGGCTACACCTTC
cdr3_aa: CASRQGQRTYGYTF

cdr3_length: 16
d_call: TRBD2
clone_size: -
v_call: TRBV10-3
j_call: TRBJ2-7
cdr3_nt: TGTGCCATCAGTGAGTCTTGGGGTAGCGGGAGCTACGAGCAGTACTTC
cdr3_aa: CAISESWGSGSYEQYF

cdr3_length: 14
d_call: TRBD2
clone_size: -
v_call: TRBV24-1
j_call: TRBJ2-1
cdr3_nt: TGTGCCACCGCGGTAGCGGGAGGGCCAAGGGAGCAGTTCTTC
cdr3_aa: CATAVAGGPREQFF

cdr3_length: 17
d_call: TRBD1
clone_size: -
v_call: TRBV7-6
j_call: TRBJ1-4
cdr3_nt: TGTGCCAGCACTAGAGCATCCGGGACAGCAACTAATGAAAAACTGTTTTTT
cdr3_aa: CASTRASGTATNEKLFF

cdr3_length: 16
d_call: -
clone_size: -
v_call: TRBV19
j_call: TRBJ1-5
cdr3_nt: TGTGCCAGTAGTTTCCTGTCTGGACAGATCAATCAGCCCCAGCATTTT
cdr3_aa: CASSFLSGQINQPQHF

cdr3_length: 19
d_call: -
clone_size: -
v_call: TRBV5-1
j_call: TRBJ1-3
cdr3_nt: TGCGCCAGCAGCTTGGCCGGGACATCCACCCACTCCTCTGGAAACACCATATATTTT
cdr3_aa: CASSLAGTSTHSSGNTIYF

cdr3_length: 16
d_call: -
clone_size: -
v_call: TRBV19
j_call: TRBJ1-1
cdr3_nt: TGTGCCAGTAGTATTCCCGCCCAGTTACTGAACACTGAAGCTTTCTTT
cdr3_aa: CASSIPAQLLNTEAFF

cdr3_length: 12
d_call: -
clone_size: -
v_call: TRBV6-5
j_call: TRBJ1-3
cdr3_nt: TGTGCCGCCCACGGGTCCGGCAACACCATATATTTT
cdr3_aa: CAAHGSGNTIYF

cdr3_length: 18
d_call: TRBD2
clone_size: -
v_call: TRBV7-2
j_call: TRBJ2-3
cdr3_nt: TGTGCCAGCAGCCCGGATCCCCCCTCAGCGGGGGGGCTAGATACGCAGTATTTT
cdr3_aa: CASSPDPPSAGGLDTQYF

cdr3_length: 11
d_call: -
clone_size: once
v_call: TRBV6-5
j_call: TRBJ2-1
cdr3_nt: TGTGCCAGCAGGCCCGAGGGTGAGCAGTTCTTC
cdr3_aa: CASRPEGEQFF

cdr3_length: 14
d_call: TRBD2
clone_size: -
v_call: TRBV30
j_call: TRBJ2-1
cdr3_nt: TGTGCCTGGAGTGTACCGAGCGGGAGCGATGAGCAGTTCTTC
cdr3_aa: CAWSVPSGSDEQFF

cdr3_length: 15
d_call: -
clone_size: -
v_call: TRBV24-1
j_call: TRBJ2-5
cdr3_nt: TGTGCCACCAGTGAGGCAGGGCCGAACCAAGAGACCCAGTACTTC
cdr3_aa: CATSEAGPNQETQYF

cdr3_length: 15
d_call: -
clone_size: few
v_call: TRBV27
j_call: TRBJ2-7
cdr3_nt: TGTGCCAGCAGTTTACAAGCCGCGGGCTCCTACGAGCAGTACTTC
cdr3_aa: CASSLQAAGSYEQYF

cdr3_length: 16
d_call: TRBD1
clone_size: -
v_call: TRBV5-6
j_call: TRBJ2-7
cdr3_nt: TGTGCCAGCAGCTCGGGACAGACTCACATCTCCTACGAGCAGTACTTC
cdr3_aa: CASSSGQTHISYEQYF

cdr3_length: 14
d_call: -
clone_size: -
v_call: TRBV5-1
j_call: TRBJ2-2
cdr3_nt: TGCGCCAGCAGCACCTCTCAGGAAAGCGGGGAGCTGTTTTTT
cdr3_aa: CASSTSQESGELFF

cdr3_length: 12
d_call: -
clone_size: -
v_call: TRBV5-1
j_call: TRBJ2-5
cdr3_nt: TGCGCCAGCAGCCCGCCGGAAGAGACCCAGTACTTC
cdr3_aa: CASSPPEETQYF